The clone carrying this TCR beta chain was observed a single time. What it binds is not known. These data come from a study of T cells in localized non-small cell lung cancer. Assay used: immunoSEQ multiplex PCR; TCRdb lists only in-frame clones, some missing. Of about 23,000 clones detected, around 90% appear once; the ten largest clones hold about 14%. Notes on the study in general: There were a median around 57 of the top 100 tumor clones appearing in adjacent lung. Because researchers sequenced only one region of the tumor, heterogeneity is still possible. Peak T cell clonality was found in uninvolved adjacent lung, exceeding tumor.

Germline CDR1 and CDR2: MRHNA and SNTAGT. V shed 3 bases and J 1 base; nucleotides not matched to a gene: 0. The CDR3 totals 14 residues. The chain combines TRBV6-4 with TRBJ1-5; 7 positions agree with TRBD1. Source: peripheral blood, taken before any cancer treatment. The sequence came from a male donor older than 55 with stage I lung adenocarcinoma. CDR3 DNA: TGTGCCAGCAGTGAACAGGGGAGCAATCAGCCCCAGCATTTT. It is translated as CASSEQGSNQPQHF.